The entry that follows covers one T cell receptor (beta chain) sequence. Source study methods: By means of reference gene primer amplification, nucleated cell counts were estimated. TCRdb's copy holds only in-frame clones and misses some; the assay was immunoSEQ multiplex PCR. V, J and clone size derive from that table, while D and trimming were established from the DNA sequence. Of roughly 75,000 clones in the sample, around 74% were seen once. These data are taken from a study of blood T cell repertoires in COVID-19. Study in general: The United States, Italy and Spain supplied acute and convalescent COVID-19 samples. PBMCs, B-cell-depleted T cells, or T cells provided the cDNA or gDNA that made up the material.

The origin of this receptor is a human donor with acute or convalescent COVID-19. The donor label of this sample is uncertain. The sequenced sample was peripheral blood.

The CDR3 nucleotides read TGTGCCAGCAGCTTAGCGCAGGGAGGTGGCTACGAGCAGTACTTC. It encodes CASSLAQGGGYEQYF. This chain connects TRBV7-2 to TRBJ2-7, with D perhaps matching TRBD2 (6 bases). In germline, CDR1 is SGHTA, CDR2 FQGNSA. Trimming cost V 0 bases and J 3 bases, with 12 bases left between them. The CDR3 length is 15 residues.